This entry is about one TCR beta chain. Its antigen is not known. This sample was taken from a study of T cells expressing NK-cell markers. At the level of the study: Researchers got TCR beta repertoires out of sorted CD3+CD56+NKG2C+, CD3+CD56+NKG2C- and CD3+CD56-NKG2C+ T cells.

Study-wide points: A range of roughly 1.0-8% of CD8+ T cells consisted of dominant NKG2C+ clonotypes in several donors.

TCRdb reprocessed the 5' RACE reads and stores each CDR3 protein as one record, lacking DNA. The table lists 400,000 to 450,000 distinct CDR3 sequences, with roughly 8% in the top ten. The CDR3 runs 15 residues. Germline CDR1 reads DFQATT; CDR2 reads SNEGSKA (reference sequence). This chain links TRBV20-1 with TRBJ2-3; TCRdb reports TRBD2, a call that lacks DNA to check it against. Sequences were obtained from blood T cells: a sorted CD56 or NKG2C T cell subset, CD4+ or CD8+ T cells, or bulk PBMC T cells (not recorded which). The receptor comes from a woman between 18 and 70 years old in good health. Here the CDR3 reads CSAQRGLAATDTQYF.